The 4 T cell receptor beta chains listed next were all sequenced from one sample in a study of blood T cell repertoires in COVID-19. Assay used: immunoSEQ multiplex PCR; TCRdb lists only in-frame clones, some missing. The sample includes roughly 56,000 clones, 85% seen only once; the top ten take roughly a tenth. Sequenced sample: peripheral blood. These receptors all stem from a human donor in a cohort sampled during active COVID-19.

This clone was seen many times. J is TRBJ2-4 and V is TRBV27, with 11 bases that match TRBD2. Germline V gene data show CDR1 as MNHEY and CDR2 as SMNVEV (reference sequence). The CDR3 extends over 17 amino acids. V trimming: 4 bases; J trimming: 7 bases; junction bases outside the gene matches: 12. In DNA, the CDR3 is TGTGCCAGCAGTTCCGGTCTAGCGGGAGGCGGGGGGAACATTCAGTACTTC. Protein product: CASSSGLAGGGGNIQYF.

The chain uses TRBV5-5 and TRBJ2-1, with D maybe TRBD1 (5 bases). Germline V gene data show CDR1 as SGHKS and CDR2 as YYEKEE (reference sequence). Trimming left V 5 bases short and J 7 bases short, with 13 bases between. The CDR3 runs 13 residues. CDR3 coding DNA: TGTGCCAGCAGTAGGAGTGGGGCGAATGAGCAGTTCTTC. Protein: CASSRSGANEQFF.

CDR3 in amino acids: CAWSVPGDPGNTGELFF. The CDR3 DNA is TGTGCCTGGAGTGTTCCGGGGGACCCTGGGAACACCGGGGAGCTGTTTTTT. The V gene is TRBV30, the J gene TRBJ2-2; D is perhaps TRBD2 (6 bases). V was cut by 0 bases and J by 1 base, with 15 bases left in between. The CDR3 runs 17 residues. Germline V lookup: CDR1 GTSNPN, CDR2 SVGIG (reference sequence).

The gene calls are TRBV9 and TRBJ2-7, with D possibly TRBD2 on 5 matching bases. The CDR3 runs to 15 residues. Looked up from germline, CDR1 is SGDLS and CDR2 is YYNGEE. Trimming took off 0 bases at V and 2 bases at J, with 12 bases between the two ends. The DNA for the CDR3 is TGTGCCAGCAGCGTAGCGGGTAGCGCGACCTACGAGCAGTACTTC. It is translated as CASSVAGSATYEQYF.